This T cell receptor (beta chain) was profiled in a study of shared clonotypes between healthy human individuals. The overall study: Researchers drew samples from a couple of women and three men aged 18 to 49.

This CDR3 spans 15 amino acids. The germline V and J ends were trimmed by 5 bases and 1 base, with 12 bases remaining between them. The germline V gene encodes CDR1 MNHEY and CDR2 SMNVEV (reference sequence). In the naive CD8 group, cells lacked CD45RO and were positively selected for CCR7, so terminally differentiated effector memory CD45RA+ cells were left out. Sequencing was at deep level. Each cell subset's genomic DNA was divided evenly among several immunoSEQ plates. TCRdb's copy holds only in-frame clones and misses some; the assay was immunoSEQ multiplex PCR. The data hold around 2.1 million clones, with roughly 91% observed a single time.

The rearrangement uses TRBV27 and TRBJ1-5; possibly TRBD1 for D (5 bases). The source of this sequence is a man between 18 and 35 years old in good health. Some clones in this sample may be carry-over from other donors' samples. The sequencing sample was made of naive CD8+ T cells from PBMCs. CDR3 sequence: CASSDIGESNQPQHF. The CDR3 DNA is TGTGCCAGCAGTGATATAGGGGAAAGCAATCAGCCCCAGCATTTT.